This T cell receptor (beta chain) appears in the sequencing data of a study of T-cell memory formation after mild COVID-19. Overall study findings and caveats: Clones that contracted clustered mainly in CM and EM if CD4+ and in EMRA if CD8+.

CDR3 length equals 16 residues. V lost 6 bases and J 0 bases, leaving 18 bases between the germline ends. Germline V CDR1 and CDR2: DFQATT, SNEGSKA (reference sequence). This clonotype was counted a few times. Its antigen is unknown. Barcoded TCR alpha and TCR beta cDNA libraries with UMIs came from 5'RACE using constant-segment primers. One entry per CDR3 protein results from TCRdb running MiXCR on the 5' RACE reads. This table has fewer than 250,000 distinct CDR3 sequences, around 19% appearing once. This TCR derives from an adult woman who had mild COVID-19 (a few samples of this study predate the infection). Cell type and time point are not known. This rearrangement joins TRBV20-1 to TRBJ1-5; D might be TRBD1 (5 bases). The material sequenced was PBMCs or a T cell subset sorted from them (not recorded which). This CDR3 reads CSARPSGLHSNQPQHF. CDR3 coding DNA: TGCAGTGCCCGGCCATCGGGACTTCATAGCAATCAGCCCCAGCATTTT.